The entry below describes one T cell receptor (beta chain). Germline CDR1 is SGHAT and CDR2 is FQNNGV. The CDR3 is 16 residues long. The V end lost 3 bases, the J end lost 2 bases, and 16 bases lay between the germline ends. The data are from a study of T cell responses to AZD1222 COVID-19 vaccine. The protocol was immunoSEQ multiplex PCR, while the TCRdb copy is restricted to in-frame clones and leaves out a portion. The data contain tens of thousands of clones, 70% to 90% of them singletons. The material was peripheral blood, obtained on day 0 of AZD1222 vaccination. The source of this sequence is an adult in good health. This rearrangement joins TRBV11-2 to TRBJ2-5; D could derive from TRBD1 or TRBD2 (5 bases each). The CDR3 spells CASSLGRPLRQETQYF. The DNA of the CDR3 is TGTGCCAGCAGCTTGGGACGACCCCTCAGACAAGAGACCCAGTACTTC.